These T cell receptor beta chains were read from a single sample in a study of shared clonotypes between healthy human individuals. Data came from immunoSEQ multiplex PCR; TCRdb stores just in-frame clones and leaves some out. This sample carries a few million clones, approximately 93% of them seen once, and the ten largest clones take under 0.45%. The sequenced sample consisted of naive CD4+ T cells from PBMCs. The source of these receptors is a man younger than 30 in good health. Some clones in this sample may be carry-over from other donors' samples. Both conserved end residues are part of each CDR3. Fields, in order: D gene, J gene, clone size, V gene, CDR3 DNA, CDR3 protein. D genes are given only for firm matches. Some rows mark clone size as missing; the rest say once, few, many or name a class of expanded clone.

d_gene: -; j_gene: TRBJ2-1; abundance: -; v_gene: TRBV5-4; CDR3nt: TGTGCCAGCAGCTTGACCGTGGGGGCCTACAATGAGCAGTTCTTC; CDR3aa: CASSLTVGAYNEQFF
d_gene: TRBD1; j_gene: TRBJ1-5; abundance: -; v_gene: TRBV6-6; CDR3nt: TGTGCCAGCAGACTCACAGGGGGCAATCAGCCCCAGCATTTT; CDR3aa: CASRLTGGNQPQHF
d_gene: TRBD2; j_gene: TRBJ2-2; abundance: -; v_gene: TRBV5-1; CDR3nt: TGCGCCAGCAGCCCCGGGACTACCACCGGGGAGCTGTTTTTT; CDR3aa: CASSPGTTTGELFF
d_gene: -; j_gene: TRBJ2-7; abundance: -; v_gene: TRBV6-6; CDR3nt: TGTGCCAGCAGTTTGTCATCGGGACACACAACCTACGAGCAGTACTTC; CDR3aa: CASSLSSGHTTYEQYF
d_gene: TRBD1; j_gene: TRBJ1-5; abundance: -; v_gene: TRBV6-1; CDR3nt: TGTGCCAGCAACCAAGGGGGCGGGAAGCCCCAGCATTTT; CDR3aa: CASNQGGGKPQHF
d_gene: -; j_gene: TRBJ2-3; abundance: -; v_gene: TRBV5-4; CDR3nt: TGTGCCAGCAGCTTGCGTCAGTTTCCCCCCTCAGATACGCAGTATTTT; CDR3aa: CASSLRQFPPSDTQYF
d_gene: TRBD1; j_gene: TRBJ2-7; abundance: -; v_gene: TRBV4-2; CDR3nt: TGTGCCAGCAGCCAAAAGGGGAACCGGGACAGGACCTACGAGCAGTACTTC; CDR3aa: CASSQKGNRDRTYEQYF
d_gene: -; j_gene: TRBJ2-1; abundance: -; v_gene: TRBV5-1; CDR3nt: TGCGCCAGCAGGGCCGAGCCGGGGGGCAGGTCCTACAATGAGCAGTTCTTC; CDR3aa: CASRAEPGGRSYNEQFF
d_gene: -; j_gene: TRBJ1-2; abundance: -; v_gene: TRBV10-3; CDR3nt: TGTGCCATCAGTCCCGGACAGCCCATTAACTATGGCTACACCTTC; CDR3aa: CAISPGQPINYGYTF
d_gene: TRBD2; j_gene: TRBJ2-2; abundance: -; v_gene: TRBV7-2; CDR3nt: TGTGCCAGCAGCTTACTAGCGGGATGGAACACCGGGGAGCTGTTTTTT; CDR3aa: CASSLLAGWNTGELFF
d_gene: -; j_gene: TRBJ2-1; abundance: -; v_gene: TRBV7-2; CDR3nt: TGTGCCAGCAGCTTAGCAGTATCAAGGGCCTACAATGAGCAGTTCTTC; CDR3aa: CASSLAVSRAYNEQFF
d_gene: -; j_gene: TRBJ2-5; abundance: -; v_gene: TRBV29-1; CDR3nt: TGCAGCGCAGAGGGACCCCGCACTCAAGAGACCCAGTACTTC; CDR3aa: CSAEGPRTQETQYF
d_gene: -; j_gene: TRBJ1-2; abundance: few; v_gene: TRBV18; CDR3nt: TGTGCCAGCTCAGGGACGGCTAACTATGGCTACACCTTC; CDR3aa: CASSGTANYGYTF
d_gene: TRBD2; j_gene: TRBJ2-1; abundance: -; v_gene: TRBV5-1; CDR3nt: TGCGCCAGCGCCATTGCAGGGGATGGGACTAGTCGGTTCTTC; CDR3aa: CASAIAGDGTSRFF
d_gene: TRBD1; j_gene: TRBJ1-2; abundance: -; v_gene: TRBV14; CDR3nt: TGTGCCAGCAGTCCGGCCCACAGGGGCGGCTACACCTTC; CDR3aa: CASSPAHRGGYTF
d_gene: -; j_gene: TRBJ2-1; abundance: -; v_gene: TRBV11-2; CDR3nt: TGTGCCAGCAGCCCCATGACAGGAGAGCAGTTCTTC; CDR3aa: CASSPMTGEQFF
d_gene: -; j_gene: TRBJ2-1; abundance: -; v_gene: TRBV28; CDR3nt: TGTGCCAGCAGTTTGGACACACGCTACAATGAGCAGTTCTTC; CDR3aa: CASSLDTRYNEQFF
d_gene: TRBD2; j_gene: TRBJ2-4; abundance: few; v_gene: TRBV7-2; CDR3nt: TGTGCCAGCAGCGGCCTGGGACTAGCGGAAAACATTCAGTACTTC; CDR3aa: CASSGLGLAENIQYF
d_gene: -; j_gene: TRBJ2-3; abundance: -; v_gene: TRBV6-5; CDR3nt: TGTGCCAGCAGTTATCTGGATACGCAGTATTTT; CDR3aa: CASSYLDTQYF
d_gene: -; j_gene: TRBJ1-2; abundance: -; v_gene: TRBV7-9; CDR3nt: TGTGCCAGCAGCTTAACAGGAGTGAACTATGGCTACACCTTC; CDR3aa: CASSLTGVNYGYTF
d_gene: TRBD2; j_gene: TRBJ2-3; abundance: -; v_gene: TRBV6-1; CDR3nt: TGTGCCAGCAGTGAACCAGCGGGGGCGCGAGATACGCAGTATTTT; CDR3aa: CASSEPAGARDTQYF
d_gene: -; j_gene: TRBJ1-1; abundance: once; v_gene: TRBV30; CDR3nt: TGTGCCTGGAACCCGGACAGAAACACTGAAGCTTTCTTT; CDR3aa: CAWNPDRNTEAFF
d_gene: -; j_gene: TRBJ2-3; abundance: once; v_gene: TRBV18; CDR3nt: TGTGCCAGCTCCGAGTACACAAGCACAGATACGCAGTATTTT; CDR3aa: CASSEYTSTDTQYF
d_gene: TRBD2; j_gene: TRBJ2-1; abundance: once; v_gene: TRBV27; CDR3nt: TGTGCCAGCAGTCCTTGGACTAGCGGTCACAATGAGCAGTTCTTC; CDR3aa: CASSPWTSGHNEQFF
d_gene: -; j_gene: TRBJ2-5; abundance: -; v_gene: TRBV2; CDR3nt: TGTGCCAGCCGCCTGACTCTCCAAGAGACCCAGTACTTC; CDR3aa: CASRLTLQETQYF
d_gene: -; j_gene: TRBJ2-5; abundance: -; v_gene: TRBV5-1; CDR3nt: TGCGCCAGCAGCTTGGGACTGAGGGAGACCCAGTACTTC; CDR3aa: CASSLGLRETQYF
d_gene: -; j_gene: TRBJ1-1; abundance: -; v_gene: TRBV4-1; CDR3nt: TGCGCCAGCAGCCGAATAGGGGGGGGTCGGGGCACTGAAGCTTTCTTT; CDR3aa: CASSRIGGGRGTEAFF
d_gene: TRBD1; j_gene: TRBJ2-5; abundance: -; v_gene: TRBV28; CDR3nt: TGTGCCAGCAGTGAAACAGGGGGCAAGGAGACCCAGTACTTC; CDR3aa: CASSETGGKETQYF
d_gene: -; j_gene: TRBJ2-3; abundance: -; v_gene: TRBV5-1; CDR3nt: TGCGCCAGCAGCGTTGTGCAGCCTCAGATGACGCAGTATTTT; CDR3aa: CASSVVQPQMTQYF
d_gene: -; j_gene: TRBJ2-1; abundance: -; v_gene: TRBV7-2; CDR3nt: TGTGCCAGCAGCTCCCAGGGGAGGGGCGATGAGCAGTTCTTC; CDR3aa: CASSSQGRGDEQFF
d_gene: -; j_gene: TRBJ1-2; abundance: -; v_gene: TRBV9; CDR3nt: TGTGCCAGCAGCGCTTCGTTTGGTGGCTACACCTTC; CDR3aa: CASSASFGGYTF
d_gene: TRBD2; j_gene: TRBJ2-5; abundance: -; v_gene: TRBV12-5; CDR3nt: TGTGCTAGTGGTTTTCACCCCCCCGTGGGGCTACATGGACTAGCGGGAGGGCCGTGGGAGACCCAGTACTTC; CDR3aa: CASGFHPPVGLHGLAGGPWETQYF
d_gene: -; j_gene: TRBJ1-1; abundance: -; v_gene: TRBV7-2; CDR3nt: TGTGCCAGCAGCACGGACAGGAACACTGAAGCTTTCTTT; CDR3aa: CASSTDRNTEAFF
d_gene: TRBD1; j_gene: TRBJ2-2; abundance: -; v_gene: TRBV10-3; CDR3nt: TGTGCCATCAGGGGGTGGGACAGGGGCGATACCGGGGAGCTGTTTTTT; CDR3aa: CAIRGWDRGDTGELFF
d_gene: TRBD1; j_gene: TRBJ2-6; abundance: -; v_gene: TRBV7-2; CDR3nt: TGTGCCAGCAGCTTAGCATCCCTGACAGGGACTGGGGCCAACGTCCTGACTTTC; CDR3aa: CASSLASLTGTGANVLTF
d_gene: -; j_gene: TRBJ2-1; abundance: -; v_gene: TRBV12-5; CDR3nt: TGTGCTAGTGGTTTGGGGGGGGCCAATGAGCAGTTCTTC; CDR3aa: CASGLGGANEQFF
d_gene: TRBD2; j_gene: TRBJ2-1; abundance: -; v_gene: TRBV14; CDR3nt: TGTGCCAGCAGCCAATCGGGCGCCGGGACTACATACAATGAGCAGTTCTTC; CDR3aa: CASSQSGAGTTYNEQFF
d_gene: -; j_gene: TRBJ2-2; abundance: -; v_gene: TRBV7-3; CDR3nt: TGTGCCAGCAGCCTCCTGAACACCGGGGAGCTGTTTTTT; CDR3aa: CASSLLNTGELFF
d_gene: -; j_gene: TRBJ2-3; abundance: -; v_gene: TRBV18; CDR3nt: TGTGCCAGCTCACCGGGAGGAGATACGCAGTATTTT; CDR3aa: CASSPGGDTQYF
d_gene: -; j_gene: TRBJ1-5; abundance: -; v_gene: TRBV6-5; CDR3nt: TGTGCCAGCAGTCCCCGGACGGGGAATCAGCCCCAGCATTTT; CDR3aa: CASSPRTGNQPQHF
d_gene: -; j_gene: TRBJ2-2; abundance: -; v_gene: TRBV7-3; CDR3nt: TGTGCCAGCAGCTTTCTAGGGGTTGGGAACACCGGGGAGCTGTTTTTT; CDR3aa: CASSFLGVGNTGELFF
d_gene: -; j_gene: TRBJ1-1; abundance: -; v_gene: TRBV19; CDR3nt: TGTGCCAGTAGTATAAGGACAAACACTGAAGCTTTCTTT; CDR3aa: CASSIRTNTEAFF
d_gene: -; j_gene: TRBJ2-2; abundance: -; v_gene: TRBV19; CDR3nt: TGTGCCAGTAGTATAGATCAAGGGGTTCCTGGGGAGCTGTTTTTT; CDR3aa: CASSIDQGVPGELFF
d_gene: -; j_gene: TRBJ1-5; abundance: -; v_gene: TRBV10-3; CDR3nt: TGTGCCATCAGTGCTGGGGAAGAGCAGCCCCAGCATTTT; CDR3aa: CAISAGEEQPQHF
d_gene: TRBD1; j_gene: TRBJ2-1; abundance: -; v_gene: TRBV15; CDR3nt: TGTGCCACCAACAGGGGTGGACCCGAGCAGTTCTTC; CDR3aa: CATNRGGPEQFF
d_gene: TRBD2; j_gene: TRBJ2-7; abundance: -; v_gene: TRBV28; CDR3nt: TGTGCCAGCAGGCCCCCGGGACTAGCGGATCCGAGCTCCTACGAGCAGTACTTC; CDR3aa: CASRPPGLADPSSYEQYF